This T cell receptor (beta chain) derives from a study of CD8+ T cells in alopecia areata. Across the study: It was 6 to 18 months of tofacitinib, and then there were 6 months off drug.

The study, taken as a whole, reports: Tofacitinib significantly lowered scalp clonality and expanded CD8+ clones among the top 100.

The sequencing template was cDNA reverse transcribed from extracted RNA. This table comes from immunoSEQ multiplex PCR, and its TCRdb copy is limited to in-frame clones, with some not included. The sample consists of over 100,000 clones, around 56% of them appearing once. Points on this clone: Its antigen is unknown.

V was clipped by 10 bases and J by 1 base; unmatched bases: 10. The CDR3 totals 15 residues. Germline V lookup: CDR1 LNHDA, CDR2 SQIVND (reference sequence). Noted treatment: oral pan-JAK inhibitor, 5-10 mg twice daily. Lesional scalp tissue (obtained by punch biopsy) and peripheral blood were collected from alopecia areata patients. This clonotype was obtained from a human donor with alopecia areata. The sequencing here drew on CD4+ T cells sorted from blood, taken at week 4, from a patient treated with tofacitinib. V is TRBV19 and J is TRBJ2-5, with 9 bases identical to TRBD2. The chain's CDR3 is CATRTSATSQETQYF. CDR3 nucleotides: TGTGCCACTCGGACTAGCGCCACGTCCCAAGAGACCCAGTACTTC.